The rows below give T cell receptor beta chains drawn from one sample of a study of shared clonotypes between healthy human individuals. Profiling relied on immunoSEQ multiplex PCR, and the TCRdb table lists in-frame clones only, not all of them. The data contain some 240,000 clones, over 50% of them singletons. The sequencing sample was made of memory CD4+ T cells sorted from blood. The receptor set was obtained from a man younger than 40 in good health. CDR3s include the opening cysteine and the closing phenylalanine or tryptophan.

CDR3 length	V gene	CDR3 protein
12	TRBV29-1	CGAGRGRNIQYF
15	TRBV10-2	CASWGRGRESYEQYF
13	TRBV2	CASNGQPNYGYTF
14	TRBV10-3	CAISESNVGEKLFF
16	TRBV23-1	CASSQSLGLTFSGYTF
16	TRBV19	CASSIGHRRMKYEQYF
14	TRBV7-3	CASSLGQFNEKLFF
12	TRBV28	CASSFQAYEQYF
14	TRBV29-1	CSVADREGGTEAFF
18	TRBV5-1	CASSFRAGTSGSGNEQFF
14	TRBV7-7	CASSTGTGIETQYF
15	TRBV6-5	CASSYSGHRDEKLFF
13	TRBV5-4	CASSPSGPYEQYF
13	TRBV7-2	CASSLEASSRQYF
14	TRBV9	CASSVRGEHTEAFF
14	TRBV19	CASSKKGTAQPQHF
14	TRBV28	CASTSPGTSPVGHF